The 24 T cell receptor beta chains below all came from one sample that was sequenced in a study of blood T cells in healthy people across ages. Sample-barcoded 5' priming and a J-beta primer mix drove a second PCR of 7 to 11 cycles. TCRdb re-called the 5' RACE reads with MiXCR, one entry per CDR3 protein. The data contain approximately 780,000 distinct CDR3 sequences, 25% to 30% of them singletons. This sample also appeared in a second study, on T cells of mothers and their children.

Material: blood. The source is a boy aged 10-17 years in good health.

The rearrangement uses TRBV29-1 and TRBJ2-1; 10 bases map to TRBD1. CDR1 and CDR2 from the germline V gene are SQVTM and ANQGSEA. This CDR3 has 14 residues. J lost 8 bases, V lost 3 bases, and 7 bases had no gene match. Here the CDR3 DNA reads TGCAGCGTTGAGGGGACAGGGGCGGTTGATGAGCAGTTCTTC. Translating it yields CSVEGTGAVDEQFF.

The DNA of the CDR3 is TGTGCCAGCTCCGGGGAGCTGTTTTTT. Its protein is CASSGELFF. The chain recombines TRBV6-5 with TRBJ2-2; D is uncertain. The CDR3 runs 9 residues. The V and J ends lost 8 bases and 6 bases respectively, with 1 base between them. Germline-derived CDR1 and CDR2 are MNHEY and SVGAGI.

In its sample, this clonotype was seen many times. The V call is TRBV6-2 or TRBV6-3, the J call TRBJ2-7; no firm D call. Germline CDR1 and CDR2: MNHEY and SVGEGT. The CDR3 length is 12 residues. Trimming left V 2 bases short and J 6 bases short, with 8 bases between. CDR3 in amino acids: CASSYGGVEQYF. CDR3 coding DNA: TGTGCCAGCAGTTACGGTGGAGTCGAGCAGTACTTC.

This clonotype was seen repeatedly, ten times or more. This clone may be a read error of a much larger clone one base away. V is TRBV10-3 and J is TRBJ2-3; no clear D gene. The V gene lost 6 bases and the J gene lost 1 base, with 2 bases spanning the gap. CDR1 and CDR2 (germline): ENHRY, SYGVKD. CDR3 length: 11 residues. CDR3 in DNA: TGTGCCATCAGGGGCACAGATACGCAGTATTTT. This translates into CAIRGTDTQYF.

The chain recombines TRBV5-5 with TRBJ2-5; D possibly corresponds to TRBD1 (5 bases). The V gene's germline CDR1 is SGHKS and CDR2 YYEKEE (reference sequence). This CDR3 contains 15 residues. Trimming took 4 bases from V and 9 from J, leaving 22 bases between them. CDR3 sequence reads: CASSRAFPGQGAQYF. The CDR3 DNA is TGTGCCAGCAGCCGCGCGTTCCCCGGCCAAGGGGCCCAGTACTTC.

The gene calls are TRBV27 and TRBJ1-6; D unclear. Trimming shortened V by 6 bases and J by 7 bases, and 13 bases separated the two germline ends. The V gene's germline CDR1 is MNHEY and CDR2 SMNVEV (reference sequence). The CDR3 runs 14 residues. The CDR3 loop reads CASSGPAANSPLHF. The CDR3 DNA sequence: TGTGCCAGCAGCGGACCGGCGGCCAATTCACCCCTCCACTTT.

This sequence joins TRBV4-2 and TRBJ2-3, with 11 bases identical to TRBD2. V lost 6 bases and J lost 2; bases outside the gene matches: 7. CDR1 and CDR2 (germline): LGHNA, YNFKEQ. The CDR3 is 16 residues long. Here the CDR3 DNA reads TGTGCCAGCAGACAACTAGCGGGGGTTACCACAGATACGCAGTATTTT. Encoded protein: CASRQLAGVTTDTQYF.

As for this clonotype: Compared with germline, one end of the junction differs, possibly owing to a read error. This chain joins TRBV12-3 or TRBV12-4 and TRBJ2-4, with TRBD2 as a possible D gene (5 bases). This CDR3 region has 14 residues. CDR3 DNA: TGTGCCAGCAGGGATCCCCTAGCCAAAAGCATTCAGTACTTC. Its protein product is CASRDPLAKSIQYF.

In its sample, this clonotype was seen a few times. The chain recombines TRBV12-3 or TRBV12-4 with TRBJ2-5; 8 positions match TRBD2. The CDR3 length is 15 residues. V lost 6 bases to trimming and J lost 5 bases; unmatched junction nucleotides: 11. CDR3 loop: CASSAGGSWGETQYF. The CDR3 DNA reads as TGTGCCAGCAGCGCGGGAGGTAGTTGGGGCGAGACCCAGTACTTC.

The V and J genes are TRBV12-3 or TRBV12-4 and TRBJ1-5, with 8 bases aligning to TRBD1. The CDR3 has 14 residues. V dropped 7 bases and J dropped 11; count of bases not matched to a gene: 13. The CDR3 sequence is CASKPGTGSLAQHF. CDR3 coding DNA: TGTGCCAGCAAACCCGGGACAGGCAGCTTGGCCCAGCATTTT.

This clonotype was seen only a few times. This sequence joins TRBV28 and TRBJ1-2, with 9 positions matching TRBD1. The V and J ends lost 6 bases and 6 bases, in that order; junction bases with no gene match: 2. The CDR3 runs to 12 residues. Per germline, CDR1 MDHEN and CDR2 SYDVKM. This chain's CDR3 is CASRTGGNGYTF. CDR3 bases: TGTGCCAGCAGAACAGGGGGCAATGGCTACACCTTC.

DNA for the CDR3: TGTGCCAGCAGTTCAATGGACAGGGTGGGGTATAATTCACCCCTCCACTTT. Amino acid sequence: CASSSMDRVGYNSPLHF. The rearrangement links TRBV12-3 or TRBV12-4 to TRBJ1-6; 8 bases align to TRBD1. The CDR3 has 17 residues. Trimming at V came to 4 bases and at J to 4 bases, leaving 9 bases not matched to a gene.

In DNA form, the CDR3 reads TGTGCCATCAGCGACCTGAGGACAGGGGTGAACACTGAAGCTTTCTTT. This codes for CAISDLRTGVNTEAFF. The rearrangement joins TRBV10-3 to TRBJ1-1, with 9 bases lining up with TRBD1. The J segment lost 0 bases and the V segment lost 6 bases, leaving 8 bases of the junction unmatched. The CDR3 extends over 16 amino acids. Germline values: CDR1 ENHRY, CDR2 SYGVKD.

This clonotype has only a few counts. This chain links TRBV20-1 with TRBJ2-7, with 7 bases identical to TRBD1. Germline loops: CDR1 DFQATT, CDR2 SNEGSKA (reference sequence). The CDR3 totals 14 residues. J lost 2 bases, V lost 1 base, and 5 bases had no gene match. The CDR3 spells CSARAGTDPYEQYF. The CDR3 coding sequence is TGCAGTGCTAGAGCTGGGACAGACCCCTACGAGCAGTACTTC.

The V call is TRBV5-1, the J call TRBJ2-7, with D possibly being TRBD1 (6 bases). Germline loops: CDR1 SGHRS, CDR2 YFSETQ. This CDR3 spans 14 amino acids. Trimming stripped 2 bases from V and 6 bases from J, with 15 bases between. CDR3 amino acids: CASSFDSTGSEQYF. In DNA, the CDR3 is TGCGCCAGCAGCTTCGATAGTACAGGGTCCGAGCAGTACTTC.

This clonotype was seen repeatedly, ten times or more. V gene TRBV5-1 combines with J gene TRBJ2-5, with unresolved D. CDR1 SGHRS and CDR2 YFSETQ come from the germline V gene. The CDR3 spans 15 residues. Trimming stripped 1 base from V and 5 bases from J, with 15 bases between. CDR3 region: CASSLYTGDEETQYF. In DNA form, the CDR3 reads TGCGCCAGCAGCTTGTATACGGGTGACGAGGAGACCCAGTACTTC.

This clonotype has more than one count but fewer than ten. CDR3 amino acids: CASSTTGGRSEKLFF. The CDR3 coding sequence is TGTGCCAGCAGTACCACAGGTGGCCGAAGTGAAAAACTGTTTTTT. The chain combines TRBV6-5 with TRBJ1-4; the D gene is possibly TRBD1 (5 bases). Trimming removed 5 bases from V and 7 bases from J, with 17 bases in between. Germline values: CDR1 MNHEY, CDR2 SVGAGI. CDR3 size: 15 residues.

This clonotype was detected a few times. The chain couples TRBV29-1 to TRBJ2-7, with TRBD2 as a possible D gene (5 bases). V gave up 0 bases and J gave up 3 bases, with 12 bases separating them. The CDR3 covers 14 residues. Germline loops: CDR1 SQVTM, CDR2 ANQGSEA. Here the CDR3 reads CSVEDGSGDYEQYF. DNA for the CDR3: TGCAGCGTTGAAGACGGCAGCGGAGACTACGAGCAGTACTTC.

The gene calls are TRBV13 and TRBJ2-1, with D unclear. Germline V lookup: CDR1 PRHDT, CDR2 FYEKMQ (reference sequence). Trimming took 5 bases from V and 8 from J, leaving 7 bases between them. The CDR3 consists of 11 residues. As DNA, the CDR3 is TGTGCCAGCAGCGTCCACCATGAGCAGTTCTTC. Translation: CASSVHHEQFF.

As to this clonotype: It may be a read error: a sequence one base away is much more abundant. The chain couples TRBV12-3 or TRBV12-4 to TRBJ2-6; D remains ambiguous. The germline V and J ends were trimmed by 6 bases and 2 bases, with 2 bases remaining between them. The CDR3 extends over 12 amino acids. The CDR3 sequence: CASRTGANVLTF. The CDR3 nucleotides are TGTGCCAGCAGGACTGGGGCCAACGTCCTGACTTTC.

This clonotype turned up a few times. The CDR3 DNA reads as TGTGCCAGCTCACTACAAACCTCTGGGGCCAACGTCCTGACTTTC. Translation gives CASSLQTSGANVLTF. The genes are TRBV18 and TRBJ2-6; no definite D call. The CDR3 length is 15 residues. V shed 4 bases and J shed 0 bases, with 7 bases lying between them. Germline assignment: CDR1 KGHSH and CDR2 LQKENI. The full variable domain, rest sourced from reference TRBV18 and TRBJ2-6, is NAGVMQNPRHLVRRRGQEARLRCSPMKGHSHVYWYRQLPEEGLKFMVYLQKENIIDESGMPKERFSAEFPKEGPSILRIQQVVRGDSAAYFCASSLQTSGANVLTFGAGSRLTVL.

The CDR3 here is CASSQAGLVRSNTDTQYF. The CDR3 DNA reads TGTGCCAGCAGCCAAGCTGGGCTAGTTCGGTCCAACACAGATACGCAGTATTTT. V and J are TRBV4-2 and TRBJ2-3; D uncertain. The CDR3 has 18 amino acids. CDR1 is LGHNA, CDR2 YNFKEQ, per germline. V lost 1 base and J 2 bases, leaving 19 bases between the germline ends.

This clonotype was counted only a few times. The rearrangement links TRBV11-1 to TRBJ2-3; D may be TRBD1 or TRBD2 (5 bases each). There are 16 residues in the CDR3. CDR1 is SGHAT and CDR2 is FQDESV in the germline V gene (reference sequence). Deletions cut 1 base from V and 2 bases from J, with 13 bases between. CDR3 loop: CASSLGAPGTTDTQYF. CDR3 in DNA: TGTGCCAGCAGCTTAGGAGCCCCCGGGACCACAGATACGCAGTATTTT.

Only a few counts were recorded for this clonotype. This chain joins TRBV2 and TRBJ2-5; D is unclear. V lost 4 bases, J lost 7 bases, and 16 bases lay in between. This CDR3 comprises 14 residues. The germline gives CDR1 SNHLY, CDR2 FYNNEI. The CDR3 DNA follows: TGTGCCAGCAGTGGGGCTGTGGAGACCGGGACCCAGTACTTC. Encoded protein: CASSGAVETGTQYF.